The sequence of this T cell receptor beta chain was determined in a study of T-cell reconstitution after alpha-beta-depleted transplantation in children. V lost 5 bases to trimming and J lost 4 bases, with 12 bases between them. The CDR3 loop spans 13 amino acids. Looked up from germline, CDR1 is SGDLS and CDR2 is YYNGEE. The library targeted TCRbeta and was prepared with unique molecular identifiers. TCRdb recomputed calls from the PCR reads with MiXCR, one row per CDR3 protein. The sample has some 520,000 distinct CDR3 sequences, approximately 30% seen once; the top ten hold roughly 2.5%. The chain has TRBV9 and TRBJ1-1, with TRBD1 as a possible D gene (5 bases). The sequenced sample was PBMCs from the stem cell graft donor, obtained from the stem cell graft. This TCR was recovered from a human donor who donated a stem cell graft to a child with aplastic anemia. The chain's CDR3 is CASSVREGTEAFF. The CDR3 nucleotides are TGTGCCAGCAGTGTCAGGGAAGGCACTGAAGCTTTCTTT.